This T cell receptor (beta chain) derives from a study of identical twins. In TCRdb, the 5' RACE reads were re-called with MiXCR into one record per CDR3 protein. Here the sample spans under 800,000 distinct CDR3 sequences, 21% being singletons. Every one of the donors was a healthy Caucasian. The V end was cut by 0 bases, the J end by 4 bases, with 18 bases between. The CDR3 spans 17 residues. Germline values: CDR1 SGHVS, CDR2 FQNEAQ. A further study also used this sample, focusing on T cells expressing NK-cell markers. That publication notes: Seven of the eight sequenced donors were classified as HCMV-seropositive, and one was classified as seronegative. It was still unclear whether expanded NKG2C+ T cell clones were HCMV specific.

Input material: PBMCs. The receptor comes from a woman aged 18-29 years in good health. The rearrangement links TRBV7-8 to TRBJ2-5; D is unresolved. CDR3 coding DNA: TGTGCCAGCAGCTTAGCGGCCGTCTCGAAGACGGGAGAGACCCAGTACTTC. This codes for CASSLAAVSKTGETQYF. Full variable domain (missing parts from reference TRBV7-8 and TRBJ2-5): GAGVSQSPRYKVAKRGQDVALRCDPISGHVSLFWYQQALGQGPEFLTYFQNEAQLDKSGLPSDRFFAERPEGSVSTLKIQRTQQEDSAVYLCASSLAAVSKTGETQYFGPGTRLLVL.